Listed below are T cell receptor beta chains from one sample, sequenced in a study of T cells after yellow fever vaccination. TCRdb itself ran the 5' RACE reads through MiXCR, one entry per CDR3 protein. This table holds approximately 550,000 distinct CDR3 sequences, over 15% found once. The sample here was PBMCs, taken 15 days after the yellow fever booster vaccination. The receptors here all came from a young man who received the YFV17D yellow fever vaccine. Each CDR3 is given with its conserved first and last residue. The D gene is left open where the match is weak. The size entry is marked missing in some rows and otherwise reads once, few, many or a size class.

TRBJ2-5 | 14 | TRBD2 | - | TRBV20-1 | CSARRDYYQETQYF | TGCAGTGCTAGACGGGACTATTACCAAGAGACCCAGTACTTC
TRBJ1-5 | 15 | TRBD1 | - | TRBV28 | CASSRTGASNQPQHF | TGTGCCAGCAGTAGGACAGGGGCTAGCAATCAGCCCCAGCATTTT
TRBJ2-7 | 16 | TRBD2 | few | TRBV6-1 | CASRRTSGRVFHEQYF | TGTGCCAGCAGGAGGACTAGCGGGAGGGTCTTTCACGAGCAGTACTTC
TRBJ1-5 | 13 | - | few | TRBV7-2 | CASSLARSQPQHF | TGTGCCAGCAGCTTAGCGCGTTCTCAGCCCCAGCATTTT
TRBJ2-3 | 15 | TRBD2 | - | TRBV20-1 | CSATEREGGTDTQYF | TGCAGTGCGACCGAGCGGGAGGGCGGCACAGATACGCAGTATTTT
TRBJ2-1 | 14 | - | - | TRBV4-2 | CASSRRNAGNEQFF | TGTGCCAGCAGCAGACGAAACGCAGGCAATGAGCAGTTCTTC
TRBJ1-5 | 14 | - | - | TRBV27 | CASRAGNSNQPQHF | TGTGCCAGCAGGGCGGGGAATAGCAATCAGCCCCAGCATTTT
TRBJ2-1 | 13 | - | - | TRBV20-1 | CSAEMNIYNEQFF | TGCAGTGCTGAAATGAATATATACAATGAGCAGTTCTTC
TRBJ2-5 | 14 | TRBD2 | - | TRBV7-2 | CASRTAGGRETQYF | TGTGCCAGCAGAACCGCGGGAGGGCGGGAGACCCAGTACTTC
TRBJ1-2 | 14 | - | - | TRBV5-4 | CASSPEGSLYGYTF | TGTGCCAGCAGCCCAGAGGGGTCCCTTTATGGCTACACCTTC
TRBJ2-2 | 13 | - | - | TRBV28 | CASLLPNTGELFF | TGTGCCAGCCTACTACCAAACACCGGGGAGCTGTTTTTT
TRBJ1-4 | 17 | TRBD1 | few | TRBV5-1 | CASSLESTRDRDVKLFF | TGCGCCAGCAGCTTGGAATCGACCCGGGACAGGGATGTAAAACTGTTTTTT
TRBJ2-3 | 12 | - | few | TRBV20-1 | CSARSFTDTQYF | TGCAGTGCTAGATCATTTACAGATACGCAGTATTTT
TRBJ1-6 | 16 | - | - | TRBV7-8 | CASSLGLSSYNSPLHF | TGTGCCAGCAGCTTGGGTCTGAGCTCCTATAATTCACCCCTCCACTTT
TRBJ2-6 | 13 | - | - | TRBV12-3/TRBV12-4 | CASDPSGANVLTF | TGTGCCAGCGACCCCTCTGGGGCCAACGTCCTGACTTTC
TRBJ2-3 | 12 | - | few | TRBV5-6 | CASSWGVDTQYF | TGTGCCAGCAGCTGGGGGGTAGATACGCAGTATTTT
TRBJ1-6 | 13 | - | few | TRBV7-8 | CASRPPWVSPLHF | TGTGCCAGCAGGCCCCCCTGGGTTTCACCCCTCCACTTT
TRBJ2-7 | 14 | TRBD1 | - | TRBV7-9 | CASSLAGQLFEQYF | TGTGCCAGCAGCTTAGCGGGACAGTTATTTGAGCAGTACTTC
TRBJ2-1 | 15 | - | - | TRBV14 | CASSLIRSQGGEQFF | TGTGCCAGCAGCCTCATTCGGAGCCAAGGTGGAGAGCAGTTCTTC
TRBJ2-2 | 14 | - | few | TRBV5-6 | CASSFPVNTGELFF | TGTGCCAGCAGCTTCCCAGTTAACACCGGGGAGCTGTTTTTT
TRBJ2-6 | 19 | - | - | TRBV4-3 | CASSQDYRTPSSGANVLTF | TGCGCCAGCAGCCAAGATTATAGGACACCGAGCTCTGGGGCCAACGTCCTGACTTTC
TRBJ2-7 | 13 | TRBD1 | few | TRBV10-3 | CATYTGERYEQYF | TGTGCCACTTACACAGGGGAGCGCTACGAGCAGTACTTC
TRBJ2-1 | 13 | - | - | TRBV20-1 | CSGGRGNYNEQFF | TGCAGTGGGGGCCGGGGGAACTACAATGAGCAGTTCTTC
TRBJ1-3 | 13 | - | - | TRBV7-2 | CASSLMGGNTIYF | TGTGCCAGCAGCTTAATGGGGGGAAACACCATATATTTT
TRBJ2-1 | 13 | TRBD2 | few | TRBV20-1 | CSARGLAGLEQFF | TGCAGTGCTAGAGGACTAGCGGGACTAGAGCAGTTCTTC